This TCR beta chain was sequenced during a study of T cells expressing NK-cell markers. Whole-study findings and limits: NKG2C+ dominant clonotypes from about 6 donors made up roughly 1.0-7.5% of CD8+ T cells.

This CDR3 region has 15 residues. For each CDR3 protein, TCRdb gives one entry from its re-call of the 5' RACE reads, without DNA. Its table records a few hundred thousand distinct CDR3 sequences. Regarding this clonotype: The antigen remains undetermined.

J is TRBJ2-3 and V is TRBV12-3 or TRBV12-4. The receptor was derived from a woman in her forties or fifties in good health. Sequencing was performed on blood T cells: a sorted CD56 or NKG2C T cell subset, CD4+ or CD8+ T cells, or bulk PBMC T cells (not recorded which). The CDR3 reads CASSLGGFGTDTQYF.